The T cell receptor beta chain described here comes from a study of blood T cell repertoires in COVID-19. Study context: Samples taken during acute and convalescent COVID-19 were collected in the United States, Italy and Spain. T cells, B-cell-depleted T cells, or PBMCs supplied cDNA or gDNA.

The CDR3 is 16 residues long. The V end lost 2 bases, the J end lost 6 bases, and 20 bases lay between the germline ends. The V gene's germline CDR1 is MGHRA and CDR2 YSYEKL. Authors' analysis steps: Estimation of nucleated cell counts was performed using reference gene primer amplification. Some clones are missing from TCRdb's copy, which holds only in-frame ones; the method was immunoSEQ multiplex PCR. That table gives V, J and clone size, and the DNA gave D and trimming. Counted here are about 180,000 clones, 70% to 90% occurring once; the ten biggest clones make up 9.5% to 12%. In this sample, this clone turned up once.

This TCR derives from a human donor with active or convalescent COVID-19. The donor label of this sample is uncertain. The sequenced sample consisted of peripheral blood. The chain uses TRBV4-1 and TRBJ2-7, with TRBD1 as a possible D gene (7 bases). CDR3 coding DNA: TGCGCCAGCAGCCAATTTTCACCGACAGGGCGGGGCGAGCAGTACTTC. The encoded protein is CASSQFSPTGRGEQYF.